This T cell receptor (beta chain) was identified during a study of T cells in Graves' hyperthyroidism and ophthalmopathy. Regions amplified from RNA transcripts were the TCR beta CDR3 regions. An initial round of RT-PCR targeting the TCR CDR3 relied on the HTBI primer set. One entry per CDR3 protein results from TCRdb running MiXCR on the multiplex PCR reads. The sample includes some 600,000 distinct CDR3 sequences, about 45% seen only once; the top ten take just over 8%. General study findings and limits: Classification by a 13 V-J model distinguished ophthalmopathy from stable hyperthyroidism.

Turning to this clonotype: Its antigen remains unidentified.

The source material was peripheral blood or thyroid tissue (not recorded which). The source is a young woman with Graves' hyperthyroidism.

CDR3 amino acids: CTFTLDLKGGYTF. CDR3 DNA sequence: TGCACCTTTACCCTCGATTTGAAGGGCGGCTACACCTTC. The chain joins TRBV29-1 to TRBJ1-2; unclear D gene. Germline values: CDR1 SQVTM, CDR2 ANQGSEA. The CDR3 sequence is 13 residues long.